The rows below give T cell receptor beta chains drawn from one sample of a study of beta chain features in type 1 diabetes. Data came from immunoSEQ multiplex PCR; TCRdb stores just in-frame clones and leaves some out. Among over 150,000 clones listed, around 8% were seen once. The sample comprised central memory CD4+ T cells from blood. The source of these receptors is a man aged 18 to 30 in good health. Each CDR3 is given with its conserved first and last residue. The D gene is left open where the match is weak. Where a row states a size, it is once, few, many or the class of an expanded clone; other rows omit it.

clone size | D gene | J gene | CDR3 length | V gene | CDR3 DNA | CDR3 protein
. | . | TRBJ2-1 | 12 | TRBV18 | TGTGCCAGCTCACCACTAGAGAATGAGCAGTTCTTC | CASSPLENEQFF
few | TRBD2 | TRBJ2-3 | 16 | TRBV7-2 | TGTGCCAGCAGCTTTTACGTAGCGGGAGGGCCAGATACGCAGTATTTT | CASSFYVAGGPDTQYF
few | . | TRBJ1-2 | 15 | TRBV5-1 | TGCGCCAGCAGCTTGGGGCAGACAGCTAACTATGGCTACACCTTC | CASSLGQTANYGYTF
few | . | TRBJ2-5 | 14 | TRBV5-1 | TGCGCCAGCACCATAAACGGGCAGGGTGAGACCCAGTACTTC | CASTINGQGETQYF
many | . | TRBJ1-5 | 14 | TRBV28 | TGTGCCAGCACCTCTACAGGGAAGCATCAGCCCCAGCATTTT | CASTSTGKHQPQHF
few | . | TRBJ2-2 | 16 | TRBV29-1 | TGCAGCGTTGAAGGTCACGCCAACCGAGACACCGGGGAGCTGTTTTTT | CSVEGHANRDTGELFF
. | . | TRBJ1-4 | 13 | TRBV30 | TGTGCCTGGAGTGTAGACAGCTACGGAAAGCTGTTTTTT | CAWSVDSYGKLFF
. | TRBD1 | TRBJ1-2 | 13 | TRBV6-5 | TGTGCCAGCAGTTCCGGGACAGGTGGCTTCTACACCTTC | CASSSGTGGFYTF
many | . | TRBJ1-1 | 10 | TRBV20-1 | TGCAGTGCTAGAGATGAGAGTGCTTTCTTT | CSARDESAFF
many | . | TRBJ2-1 | 12 | TRBV29-1 | TGCAGCGTTGCGGCAGGTTACAATGAGCAGTTCTTC | CSVAAGYNEQFF
few | TRBD1 | TRBJ2-7 | 16 | TRBV5-1 | TGCGCCAGCAGCTCCCGTGCTGGACAGGGTTCCTACGAGCAGTACTTC | CASSSRAGQGSYEQYF
. | . | TRBJ2-2 | 15 | TRBV7-9 | TGTGCCACCACGGAGGGGGCCGGTAACACCGGGGAGCTGTTTTTT | CATTEGAGNTGELFF
many | TRBD2 | TRBJ2-1 | 14 | TRBV30 | TGTGCCTGGGAGAGGACTAGCGGGAGGTATGAGCAGTTCTTC | CAWERTSGRYEQFF
. | TRBD2 | TRBJ2-5 | 16 | TRBV9 | TGTGCCAGCAGCGTAGGTGGGACTAGCGGAACAGAGACCCAGTACTTC | CASSVGGTSGTETQYF
many | . | TRBJ2-7 | 10 | TRBV28 | TGTGCCAGCGGGCTAAGGGAGCAGTACTTC | CASGLREQYF
. | . | TRBJ2-6 | 18 | TRBV11-1 | TGTGCCAGCAGCTTACGACCAGGGATATCTTCTGGGGCCAACGTCCTGACTTTC | CASSLRPGISSGANVLTF
. | . | TRBJ1-4 | 15 | TRBV28 | TGTGCCAGCAGCCCTGGAGGAGGAAGCGATGAAAAACTGTTTTTT | CASSPGGGSDEKLFF
few | TRBD1 | TRBJ2-7 | 18 | TRBV18 | TGTGCCAGCTCGCAGCCCTTCGACAGGGACCAACTTACCTACGAGCAGTACTTC | CASSQPFDRDQLTYEQYF
. | TRBD1 | TRBJ1-1 | 14 | TRBV9 | TGTGCCAGCAGCGTAACAGGGGGGAGCACTGAAGCTTTCTTT | CASSVTGGSTEAFF
. | TRBD1 | TRBJ2-2 | 13 | TRBV7-8 | TGTGCCAGCACCACAGGGGCGCGTTCGGAGCTGTTTTTT | CASTTGARSELFF
. | . | TRBJ1-1 | 13 | TRBV6-5 | TGTGCCAGCAGGAGACAGCAGAACACTGAAGCTTTCTTT | CASRRQQNTEAFF
. | TRBD1 | TRBJ1-1 | 16 | TRBV7-8 | TGTGCCAGCAGCCCAGGGACAGGGGAATTGAGCACTGAAGCTTTCTTT | CASSPGTGELSTEAFF
. | . | TRBJ1-2 | 12 | TRBV2 | TGTGCCAGTAGACAGGAGGACTATGGCTACACCTTC | CASRQEDYGYTF
. | TRBD2 | TRBJ2-7 | 17 | TRBV7-2 | TGTGCCAGCAGCCCCCGAGGTGGGAGGGCCGGAGGCTACGAGCAGTACTTC | CASSPRGGRAGGYEQYF
. | . | TRBJ1-6 | 15 | TRBV5-1 | TGCGCCAGCAGCTTGGACCAGGGACTATATTCACCCCTCCACTTT | CASSLDQGLYSPLHF
. | . | TRBJ2-2 | 15 | TRBV5-1 | TGCGCCAGCAGCTTGGCACAGGAGATGACCGGGGAGCTGTTTTTT | CASSLAQEMTGELFF
few | . | TRBJ1-5 | 14 | TRBV6-5 | TGTGCCAGCAGTTTACGGACATCAACTCAGCCCCAGCATTTT | CASSLRTSTQPQHF
. | . | TRBJ2-2 | 14 | TRBV19 | TGTGCCAGTAACAGCGGCGCGAACACCGGGGAGCTGTTTTTT | CASNSGANTGELFF
many | TRBD2 | TRBJ2-7 | 14 | TRBV5-1 | TGCGCCAGCGGCGTTGAGGGAGGGCCCTACGAGCAGTACTTC | CASGVEGGPYEQYF
few | . | TRBJ2-5 | 14 | TRBV19 | TGTGCCAGTAGTATAGCTGGCGGGTGGGAGACCCAGTACTTC | CASSIAGGWETQYF
. | . | TRBJ2-7 | 16 | TRBV15 | TGTGCCACCAGCAGGGATCTCCCCCTCGATAGCTCGGAGCAGTACTTC | CATSRDLPLDSSEQYF
many | TRBD1 | TRBJ1-4 | 14 | TRBV29-1 | TGCAGCGCCACAGGGGCCGCAACTAATGAAAAACTGTTTTTT | CSATGAATNEKLFF
few | . | TRBJ2-3 | 12 | TRBV28 | TGTGCCAGCACCGAGGGCACGGATACGCAGTATTTT | CASTEGTDTQYF
. | . | TRBJ1-2 | 13 | TRBV6-5 | TGTGCCAGCAGTTACTCCTACAACTATGGCTACACCTTC | CASSYSYNYGYTF
many | TRBD1 | TRBJ2-1 | 13 | TRBV30 | TGTGCCTGGAACACAGGGGGAGACAATGAGCAGTTCTTC | CAWNTGGDNEQFF
many | TRBD2 | TRBJ2-3 | 17 | TRBV9 | TGTGCCAGCAGCGTAGCGGGTGCGGGGGGGGTCACAGATACGCAGTATTTT | CASSVAGAGGVTDTQYF
. | TRBD2 | TRBJ2-1 | 17 | TRBV28 | TGTGCCAGCAGTTCCCGGACTAGCGGGAGTTCCTACAATGAGCAGTTCTTC | CASSSRTSGSSYNEQFF
many | TRBD2 | TRBJ2-1 | 16 | TRBV4-2 | TGTGCCAGCAGCCAAGACGGGCTAGCGGGGGCCAATGAGCAGTTCTTC | CASSQDGLAGANEQFF
few | . | TRBJ2-2 | 16 | TRBV11-2 | TGTGCCAGCAGCACGACGAGCGAGTTGGACACCGGGGAGCTGTTTTTT | CASSTTSELDTGELFF
. | . | TRBJ2-7 | 14 | TRBV18 | TGTGCCAGCTCAAGTTTCGCGGTTCAGAACGAGCAGTACTTC | CASSSFAVQNEQYF
. | . | TRBJ2-3 | 14 | TRBV6-5 | TGTGCCAGCAGGCAGGGGCTATACACAGATACGCAGTATTTT | CASRQGLYTDTQYF
few | . | TRBJ2-7 | 14 | TRBV5-6 | TGTGCCAGCAGCCCCGTCGGACAGAACTACGAGCAGTACTTC | CASSPVGQNYEQYF
few | TRBD1 | TRBJ1-5 | 16 | TRBV2 | TGTGCCAGCAGAACCTCGAGGACAGGGGGAAATCAGCCCCAGCATTTT | CASRTSRTGGNQPQHF
. | TRBD2 | TRBJ2-7 | 15 | TRBV4-3 | TGCGCCAGCAGCCCCCAACTAGCGGGGGGCTACGAGCAGTACTTC | CASSPQLAGGYEQYF
. | . | TRBJ1-4 | 15 | TRBV2 | TGTGCCAGCACGGACCGGAGGTCCCATAATGAAAAACTGTTTTTT | CASTDRRSHNEKLFF
many | TRBD2 | TRBJ2-1 | 13 | TRBV29-1 | TGCAGCGTTGGGTTGGGAGGGCAAAATGAGCAGTTCTTC | CSVGLGGQNEQFF
few | . | TRBJ2-3 | 13 | TRBV19 | TGTGCCAGTAGGGACAGAAGCACAGATACGCAGTATTTT | CASRDRSTDTQYF
few | TRBD1 | TRBJ1-2 | 14 | TRBV18 | TGTGCCAGCTCACGACAGGGTGAGAACTATGGCTACACCTTC | CASSRQGENYGYTF
. | . | TRBJ1-5 | 15 | TRBV18 | TGTGCCAGCTCAGAATCAGGGGTGGATTATCAGCCCCAGCATTTT | CASSESGVDYQPQHF
many | TRBD1 | TRBJ1-1 | 14 | TRBV2 | TGTGCCAGCATTCGGACAGGGAGGGCCACTGAAGCTTTCTTT | CASIRTGRATEAFF
few | TRBD1 | TRBJ2-2 | 12 | TRBV6-5 | TGTGCCAGCAGCACAGGGGACGGGGAGCTGTTTTTT | CASSTGDGELFF
few | . | TRBJ1-2 | 13 | TRBV19 | TGTGCCACCACCCCCATTCTAGGTGTCGGCTACACCTTC | CATTPILGVGYTF
. | . | TRBJ1-5 | 15 | TRBV19 | TGTGCCAGTAGTAGAAGATTTAACTACGGGGAGCCCCAGCATTTT | CASSRRFNYGEPQHF